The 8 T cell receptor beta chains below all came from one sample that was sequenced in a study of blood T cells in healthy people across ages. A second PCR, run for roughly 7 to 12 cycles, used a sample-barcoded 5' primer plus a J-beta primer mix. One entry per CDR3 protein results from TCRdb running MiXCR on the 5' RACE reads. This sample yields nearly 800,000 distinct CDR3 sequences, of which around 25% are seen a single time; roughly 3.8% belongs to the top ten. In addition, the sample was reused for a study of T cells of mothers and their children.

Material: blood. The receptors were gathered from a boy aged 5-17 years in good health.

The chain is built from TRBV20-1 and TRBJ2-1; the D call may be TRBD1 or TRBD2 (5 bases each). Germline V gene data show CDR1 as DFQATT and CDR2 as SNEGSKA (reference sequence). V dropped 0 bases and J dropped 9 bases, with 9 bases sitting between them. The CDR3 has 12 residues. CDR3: CSARDLGTEQFF. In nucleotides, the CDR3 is TGCAGTGCTAGAGATCTAGGGACTGAGCAGTTCTTC.

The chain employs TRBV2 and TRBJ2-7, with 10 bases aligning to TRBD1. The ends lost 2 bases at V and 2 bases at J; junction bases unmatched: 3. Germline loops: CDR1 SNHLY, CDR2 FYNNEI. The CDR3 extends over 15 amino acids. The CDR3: CASSESGTGAYEQYF. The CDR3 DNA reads TGTGCCAGCAGTGAAAGCGGGACAGGGGCCTACGAGCAGTACTTC.

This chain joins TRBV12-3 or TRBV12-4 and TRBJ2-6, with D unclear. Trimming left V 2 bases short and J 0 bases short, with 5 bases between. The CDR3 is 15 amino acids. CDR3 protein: CASSLQTSGANVLTF. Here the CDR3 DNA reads TGTGCCAGCAGTTTACAGACCTCTGGGGCCAACGTCCTGACTTTC.

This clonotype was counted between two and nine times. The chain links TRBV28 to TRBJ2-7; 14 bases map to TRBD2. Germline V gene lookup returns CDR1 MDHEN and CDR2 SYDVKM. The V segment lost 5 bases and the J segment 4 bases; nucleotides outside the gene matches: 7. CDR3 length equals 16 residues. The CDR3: CASSRGTSGRWYEQYF. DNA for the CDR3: TGTGCCAGCAGTAGGGGGACTAGCGGGAGATGGTACGAGCAGTACTTC.

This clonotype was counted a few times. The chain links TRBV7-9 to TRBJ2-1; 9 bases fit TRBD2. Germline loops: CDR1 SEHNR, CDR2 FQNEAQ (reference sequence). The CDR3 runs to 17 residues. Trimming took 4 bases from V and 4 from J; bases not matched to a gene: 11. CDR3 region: CASSSHPLAGRYNEQFF. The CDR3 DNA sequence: TGTGCCAGCAGCTCCCACCCCCTAGCGGGGCGGTACAATGAGCAGTTCTTC.

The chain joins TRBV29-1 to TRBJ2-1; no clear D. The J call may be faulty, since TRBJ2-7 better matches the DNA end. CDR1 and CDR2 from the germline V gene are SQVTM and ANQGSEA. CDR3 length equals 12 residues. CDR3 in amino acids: CSVGNNGYEQYF. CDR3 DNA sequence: TGCAGCGTTGGAAACAACGGCTACGAGCAGTACTTC.

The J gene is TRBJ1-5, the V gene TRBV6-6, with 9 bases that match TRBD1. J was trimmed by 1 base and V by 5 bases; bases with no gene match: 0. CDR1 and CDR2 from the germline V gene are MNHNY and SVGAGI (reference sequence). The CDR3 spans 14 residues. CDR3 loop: CASSDRGSNQPQHF. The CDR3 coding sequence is TGTGCCAGCAGTGACAGGGGGAGCAATCAGCCCCAGCATTTT.

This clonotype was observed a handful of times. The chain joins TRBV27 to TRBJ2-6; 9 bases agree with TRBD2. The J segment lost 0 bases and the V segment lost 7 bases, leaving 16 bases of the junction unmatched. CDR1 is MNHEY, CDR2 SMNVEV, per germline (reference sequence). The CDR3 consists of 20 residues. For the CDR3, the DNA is TGTGCCAGCAAGTGGTTGCCCGGGGTAGCGGGAGTCTCTGGGGCCAACGTCCTGACTTTC. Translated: CASKWLPGVAGVSGANVLTF. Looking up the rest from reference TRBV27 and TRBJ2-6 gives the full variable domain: EAQVTQNPRYLITVTGKKLTVTCSQNMNHEYMSWYRQDPGLGLRQIYYSMNVEVTDKGDVPEGYKVSRKEKRNFPLILESPSPNQTSLYFCASKWLPGVAGVSGANVLTFGAGSRLTVL.